This T cell receptor (beta chain) appears in the sequencing data of a study of T cells in women clearing cervical HPV infection. About this clone: With the read ending 3 residues before the CDR3 end, the germline J gene is used to fill in that end.

Libraries were prepared by immunoSEQ multiplex PCR; TCRdb keeps only in-frame clonotypes and omits some of them. The sample's table shows around 37,000 clones. The length of the CDR3 is 16 residues. The V end was cut by 3 bases, the J end by 0 bases, with 12 bases between. From germline, CDR1 is LNHDA and CDR2 SQIVND (reference sequence). Sequencing was performed on blood buffy coat. This clonotype was sampled from a woman between 18 and 69 years old with a cervical HPV16 infection that either progressed to CIN3+ or cleared (not recorded which). The rearrangement joins TRBV19 to TRBJ1-5, with D possibly matching TRBD1 (6 bases). The CDR3 loop reads CASSIGQTYSNQPQHF. The CDR3 bases that were read are TGTGCCAGTAGTATCGGACAGACATATAGCAATCAGCCC. The variable domain in full, completed from reference TRBV19 and TRBJ1-5, reads DGGITQSPKYLFRKEGQNVTLSCEQNLNHDAMYWYRQDPGQGLRLIYYSQIVNDFQKGDIAEGYSVSREKKESFPLTVTSAQKNPTAFYLCASSIGQTYSNQPQHFGDGTRLSIL.